What follows is one T cell receptor beta chain and its context. This clone was seen only a few times. Its antigen specificity is not known. Base qualities are not at hand, and no much larger clone is one base apart. CDR1 and CDR2 were assigned from the germline V gene as SNHLY and FYNNEI. From cysteine to phenylalanine, the CDR3 is 13 amino acids long. Solely the CDR3 DNA is kept, with 39 bases framed from the first base. V is cut by 5 bases and J by 1 base, and the space between the germline ends is 8 bases. Using the deep immunoSEQ assay, multiplex PCR amplified TCR CDR3 regions from genomic DNA. Genomic DNA extracted from each cell subset was distributed evenly over all wells of several immunoSEQ 96-well plates, and each plate served as one replicate. Each replicate PCR for sorted subsets received about 200 ng genomic DNA, equal to roughly 30,000 T cell genomes. Purified libraries were quantified with a Qubit 3.0 fluorometer, sized on a Bioanalyzer 2100, and re-quantified with the KAPA Library Quantification kit. Every immunoSEQ 96-well plate was sequenced on a dedicated single-read 150-cycle Illumina NextSeq 550 flow cell. On the study's bioinformatics: The immunoSEQ output contained only junctional sequences without quality scores, so filtering could not match that applied to full-length reads. Sequences were annotated with PyIR, a Python wrapper for IgBLAST v1.9, and V/J genes and CDR3 were assigned using IMGT germline references. Reads with weak V/J assignments (E-value above 1e-6), missing CDR3, stop codons, out-of-frame junctions, or ambiguous translated residues were removed. V3J clonotypes were defined as sequences sharing the same inferred V gene, J gene, and CDR3 amino acid sequence. Percentage overlap between repertoires was computed as shared unique clonotypes divided by the size of the smaller repertoire. Repertoire richness was assessed with RTK rarefaction, the Chao1 estimator, and Recon v2.1 estimates of unobserved clonotypes. OLGA was used to compute generation probabilities for all TCRbeta clonotypes that the gDNA method yielded from a few donors. This is the immuneACCESS table as TCRdb keeps it, with only in-frame sequences that have V and J called. A part of the clones is gone; compared with another copy, unresolved V genes explain less than half, and the rest is unexplained. The V and J calls and clone size were taken over from that table, and D and trimming were inferred from the DNA. This sample holds more than 1.2 million clones; approximately 98.5% were observed only once. Roughly 0.35% of the sample lies in the top ten.

These data come from a study of shared clonotypes between healthy human individuals (dated by TCRdb to 2018 to 2020). Broadly, across the study: The cohort included a few men and a couple of women between 18 and 49 years of age. To increase sequencing depth and limit assay-specific biases, different laboratories used diverse techniques to prepare libraries and sequence TCR repertoires. For each donor, three plates each were used for CD4 naive and CD4 memory, two plates were used for CD8 naive, and one plate was used for CD8 memory. Per donor, leukapheresis produced somewhere between about 0.8 and 9 billion PBMCs. Blood TCR repertoires of four to six healthy adults were deeply sequenced to estimate repertoire size and the extent of clonotype sharing between individuals.

What the research found in general, with its limitations: Pairwise subsampling led to the expectation that sequencing depth would affect the degree of clonotype sharing among donors. Because the study included a small number of donors, the genetic and exposure-history diversity represented was limited. Sampling was limited to blood, and TCR repertoires in tissue likely differ from TCR repertoires in blood. Compared with non-shared clonotypes, clonotypes shared by all four sorted-subset donors had higher generation probabilities. Sharing across four donors was observed for roughly 5.4% of naive CD4, under 4% of naive CD8, over 2% of memory CD4, and less than 0.45% of memory CD8 clonotypes. Rarefaction of sorted-subset datasets indicated incomplete sequencing despite the large sequencing depth. Naive subsets generally had larger estimated clonotype richness than memory subsets.

Healthy HIV-negative adults with no recently reported acute infections or vaccinations were included as donors. Every donor was a Caucasian adult living in Nashville, Tennessee, USA. Magnetic negative selection was used to enrich CD4+ T cells, after which naive cells were positively selected on CD45RA and the negative fraction became the memory subset. After blood collection by leukapheresis, PBMCs were isolated using Ficoll-Histopaque density gradient centrifugation and then cryopreserved in the vapor phase of liquid nitrogen. Purity and quantity of every magnetically sorted T cell population were checked by analytical flow cytometry. Genomic DNA was isolated from every sorted fraction and measured by UV absorbance on a Nanodrop 2000c.

This TCR was sampled from a man aged 30 to 39 in good health. The V gene is TRBV2 and the J gene is TRBJ1-1; the D gene is unclear. Sequenced sample: naive CD4+ T cells sorted from blood. This sample's cell subset or site label indicates: CD45RA+ positively selected. The nucleotide sequence reads TGTGCCAGCAGTAACGGGCGGAACACTGAAGCTTTCTTT. Translated, this gives CASSNGRNTEAFF.